This TCR beta chain appears in the sequencing data of a study of cytomegalovirus exposure and HLA in healthy donors. Note on this clone: The sample has other DNA sequences that encode this CDR3 too.

PCR used 60 Vbeta primers and 13 Jbeta primers. The protocol was immunoSEQ multiplex PCR, while the TCRdb copy is restricted to in-frame clones and leaves out a portion. The table lists some 200,000 clones, around 86% of them singletons, with less than 3% in the top ten. The V gene end was trimmed by 0 bases and the J gene end by 3 bases; junction bases not matched to a gene: 0. CDR1 SGHNT and CDR2 YYREEE come from the germline V gene (reference sequence). The CDR3 consists of 14 residues. The receptor's source is a woman in her thirties or forties in good health and CMV-seronegative. Sequencing was performed on PBMCs. The J gene is TRBJ2-1, the V gene TRBV5-4, with 7 bases matching TRBD2. CDR3 amino acids: CASSLGGSYNEQFF. CDR3 DNA: TGTGCCAGCAGCTTGGGCGGGAGCTACAATGAGCAGTTCTTC.